This entry lists 9 T cell receptor beta chains sequenced from one sample in a study of CD8 T cells in Susac syndrome. Reverse transcription used about 0.5 to 1 ug RNA and random hexamers. From the immunoSEQ multiplex PCR reads, TCRdb called clonotypes with MiXCR, one entry per CDR3 protein. The table shows some 130,000 distinct CDR3 sequences, with 95% occurring only once. The sequenced material came from CD8+ T cells from PBMCs. All receptors derive from a human donor with Susac syndrome.

The chain links TRBV13 to TRBJ2-1; D gene uncertain. This CDR3 is 14 amino acids long. Trimming removed 8 bases from V and 0 bases from J, with 11 bases in between. The germline CDR1 and CDR2 sequences are PRHDT and FYEKMQ (reference sequence). CDR3 loop: CASAGVSSYNEQFF. In nucleotides, the CDR3 is TGTGCCAGCGCTGGGGTCAGCTCCTACAATGAGCAGTTCTTC.

The CDR3 loop reads CASSLSGLETQYF. CDR3 bases: TGTGCCAGCAGCTTGTCGGGGTTAGAGACCCAGTACTTC. The rearrangement joins TRBV7-8 to TRBJ2-5, with TRBD2 as a possible D gene (5 bases). The V gene lost 3 bases and the J gene lost 4 bases, with 9 bases spanning the gap. Germline V gene lookup returns CDR1 SGHVS and CDR2 FQNEAQ. The CDR3 has 13 residues.

This chain links TRBV13 with TRBJ2-5; 7 bases are shared with TRBD1. This CDR3 has 16 amino acids. The junction had 12 bases not matched to a gene; V was cut back by 5 bases and J by 3 bases. Per the germline V gene, CDR1 is PRHDT and CDR2 is FYEKMQ (reference sequence). The CDR3 spells CASSPNRGQAEETQYF. CDR3 nucleotide sequence: TGTGCCAGCAGCCCTAACCGAGGACAGGCTGAAGAGACCCAGTACTTC.

This rearrangement joins TRBV27 to TRBJ2-7, with TRBD1 matching over 7 bases. From germline, CDR1 is MNHEY and CDR2 SMNVEV (reference sequence). This CDR3 comprises 14 residues. Trimming took 5 bases from V and 4 from J; bases not matched to a gene: 8. CDR3 region: CASSHRGPRYEQYF. DNA of the CDR3: TGTGCCAGCAGTCACAGGGGTCCTCGTTACGAGCAGTACTTC.

This clonotype was picked up a small number of times. The chain links TRBV5-1 to TRBJ1-1; 9 bases are a match to TRBD1. V gave up 4 bases and J gave up 8 bases; unmatched junction bases: 9. The germline CDR1 and CDR2 sequences are SGHRS and YFSETQ. This CDR3 has 14 residues. CDR3 loop: CASSPGQGPDEAFF. DNA of the CDR3: TGCGCCAGCAGCCCGGGACAGGGACCAGACGAAGCTTTCTTT.

This rearrangement joins TRBV2 to TRBJ2-7; 8 positions agree with TRBD1. J gave up 6 bases and V 5 bases, and 12 bases lay outside the gene matches. Germline lookup yields CDR1 SNHLY and CDR2 FYNNEI. This CDR3 has 15 amino acids. The CDR3 DNA sequence: TGTGCCAGCAGTCCGCGGACAGGGTCGTTTTCCGAGCAGTACTTC. This encodes CASSPRTGSFSEQYF. The complete variable domain, with remaining parts taken from reference TRBV2 and TRBJ2-7, reads EPEVTQTPSHQVTQMGQEVILRCVPISNHLYFYWYRQILGQKVEFLVSFYNNEISEKSEIFDDQFSVERPDGSNFTLKIRSTKLEDSAMYFCASSPRTGSFSEQYFGPGTRLTVT.

This chain connects TRBV6-5 to TRBJ2-3, with D perhaps TRBD2 (6 bases). Trimming pared 6 bases from V and 2 bases from J, leaving 12 bases between. Germline V gene lookup returns CDR1 MNHEY and CDR2 SVGAGI. CDR3 size: 14 residues. Written as DNA, the CDR3 is TGTGCCAGCAGGGAGCGGGCCTACACAGATACGCAGTATTTT. Protein: CASRERAYTDTQYF.

The rearrangement links TRBV27 to TRBJ1-1; D uncertain. CDR1 is MNHEY, CDR2 SMNVEV, per germline (reference sequence). Trimming removed 3 bases at V and 1 base at J, with 9 bases between. There are 14 residues in the CDR3. The CDR3 bases are TGTGCCAGCAGTTTGAGGGCGGAGAACACTGAAGCTTTCTTT. Translated: CASSLRAENTEAFF.

This clonotype was found once. The V and J genes are TRBV7-2 and TRBJ2-3; 9 bases map to TRBD1. This CDR3 spans 17 amino acids. J gave up 4 bases and V 5 bases, and 13 bases lay outside the gene matches. Germline V gives CDR1 SGHTA, CDR2 FQGNSA. The CDR3 sequence is CASSPTYYDRGSDTQYF. Written as DNA, the CDR3 is TGTGCCAGCAGCCCAACGTACTACGACAGGGGGTCAGATACGCAGTATTTT.